The sequence of this T cell receptor beta chain was determined in a study of T cell responses to AZD1222 COVID-19 vaccine. Across the study: Researchers grouped second doses given at about 4 or about 12 weeks into one pool. General study points: Of the AZD1222 recipients, only 6 or 7 were seropositive at baseline. The study reported that nearly half of spike-specific TCRs target unmutated variant regions. Donors were mostly white British, more females; clonal diversity possibly underestimated.

A word on this clone: Antigen: not known.

V lost 1 base and J lost 1, with 10 bases in between. The length of the CDR3 is 15 residues. In germline, CDR1 is SEHNR, CDR2 FQNEAQ (reference sequence). The table came from immunoSEQ multiplex PCR; TCRdb's copy has only in-frame clones and leaves some out. The sample lists about 260,000 clones, approximately 95% occurring once. The input for sequencing was peripheral blood, taken on day 0 of AZD1222 vaccination. The sequence was collected from an adult in good health. The V gene is TRBV7-9, the J gene TRBJ1-1; D remains unclear. The CDR3 DNA reads as TGTGCCAGCAGCTTAGTCGGACTCTGGAACACTGAAGCTTTCTTT. This translates into CASSLVGLWNTEAFF. The variable domain in full, with the rest retrieved from reference TRBV7-9 and TRBJ1-1, is DTGVSQNPRHKITKRGQNVTFRCDPISEHNRLYWYRQTLGQGPEFLTYFQNEAQLEKSRLLSDRFSAERPKGSFSTLEIQRTEQGDSAMYLCASSLVGLWNTEAFFGQGTRLTVV.